The 15 T cell receptor beta chains below were found in one sample sequenced in a study of blood T cell repertoires in COVID-19 (TCRdb year 2020). Libraries were constructed by the immunoSEQ multiplex PCR assay. TCRdb took over this immuneACCESS table, retaining in-frame rearrangements with V and J assigned. Such tables are incomplete; in checked studies, under half of the missing clones stem from an unresolved V gene, and the remainder is unexplained. For this sample there are 250,000 or so clones; more than 80% appear just once. The ten largest clones represent around 6% of the sample. Sequencing used peripheral blood. The receptors here all came from a human donor in a cohort sampled during active COVID-19.

V usage is TRBV28 and J usage is TRBJ2-7; 10 nucleotides align to TRBD2. The V and J ends lost 1 base and 3 bases, in that order; junction bases with no gene match: 9. The CDR3 covers 17 residues. Germline V CDR1 and CDR2: MDHEN, SYDVKM. The CDR3, as DNA: TGTGCCAGCAGTTTATATGGACTAGCGGTGAGTGGCTACGAGCAGTACTTC. It yields the protein CASSLYGLAVSGYEQYF. The whole variable domain, remainder taken from reference TRBV28 and TRBJ2-7, is DVKVTQSSRYLVKRTGEKVFLECVQDMDHENMFWYRQDPGLGLRLIYFSYDVKMKEKGDIPEGYSVSREKKERFSLILESASTNQTSMYLCASSLYGLAVSGYEQYFGPGTRLTVT.

This chain uses TRBV5-8 with TRBJ2-5, with 8 bases identical to TRBD2. This CDR3 is built from 13 residues. V dropped 5 bases and J dropped 3; count of bases not matched to a gene: 3. From germline, CDR1 is SGHTS and CDR2 YDEGEE. This CDR3 is CASRGLGKETQYF. CDR3 nucleotide sequence: TGTGCCAGCAGGGGACTAGGGAAAGAGACCCAGTACTTC.

This chain links TRBV13 with TRBJ2-3; D uncertain. The CDR3 contains 15 residues. Germline-derived CDR1 and CDR2 are PRHDT and FYEKMQ (reference sequence). V lost 2 bases and J lost 0, with 9 bases in between. The CDR3 protein is CASSLIATSTDTQYF. CDR3 coding DNA: TGTGCCAGCAGCTTAATAGCTACTAGCACAGATACGCAGTATTTT.

V and J are TRBV19 and TRBJ2-4; 11 bases are shared with TRBD2. Losses at the gene ends were 6 bases for V and 0 bases for J; bases not matched to a gene: 1. Germline CDR1 reads LNHDA; CDR2 reads SQIVND (reference sequence). This CDR3 comprises 15 residues. The CDR3 here is CASSGTSGAKNIQYF. CDR3 nucleotides: TGTGCCAGTAGCGGGACTAGCGGAGCCAAAAACATTCAGTACTTC.

This chain connects TRBV27 to TRBJ1-5; D ambiguous. The V gene lost 2 bases and the J gene lost 9 bases, with 17 bases spanning the gap. The germline gives CDR1 MNHEY, CDR2 SMNVEV (reference sequence). This CDR3 contains 15 residues. The CDR3 DNA follows: TGTGCCAGCAGTTTACGTTGGACGGGAAACGCGCCCCAGCATTTT. Protein product: CASSLRWTGNAPQHF.

This chain uses TRBV28 with TRBJ2-7, with D maybe TRBD2 (6 bases). Between the trimmed V and J ends, which lost 1 base and 2 bases, there was a span of 9 bases. Germline assignment: CDR1 MDHEN and CDR2 SYDVKM. The CDR3 contains 14 residues. The CDR3 DNA is TGTGCCAGCAGTTTATATCGCGGGACCTACGAGCAGTACTTC. This gives the protein CASSLYRGTYEQYF.

The chain joins TRBV19 to TRBJ1-5; 9 positions match TRBD1. The CDR3 is 14 amino acids. CDR1 and CDR2 from the germline V gene are LNHDA and SQIVND (reference sequence). V trimming: 5 bases; J trimming: 7 bases; junction bases outside the gene matches: 6. The CDR3 nucleotides are TGTGCCAGTAGTCGACAGGGGGATGGGCAGCCCCAGCATTTT. Protein sequence: CASSRQGDGQPQHF.

V is TRBV3-1 (or the pseudogene TRBV3-2) and J is TRBJ1-2; TRBD1 agrees at 8 bases. Unmatched junction bases numbered 6, after V lost 4 bases and J lost 5 bases. This CDR3 has 14 amino acids. Germline CDR1 and CDR2: LGHDT and YNNKEL (reference sequence). The CDR3 nucleotides are TGTGCCAGCAGCCCTTCAGGACAGGGTTATGGCTACACCTTC. As protein: CASSPSGQGYGYTF.

This chain joins TRBV18 and TRBJ1-1; D is unclear. Germline loops: CDR1 KGHSH, CDR2 LQKENI. The CDR3 covers 12 residues. V was clipped by 2 bases and J by 6 bases, with 7 bases between them. The CDR3 bases are TGTGCCAGCTCACCAAGACAAGCTGAAGCTTTCTTT. Translating it yields CASSPRQAEAFF.

With regard to this clone: Other DNA sequences within the sample encode an identical CDR3. CDR3: CASSLGQGYNEQFF. DNA of the CDR3: TGCGCCAGCAGCTTGGGACAGGGTTACAATGAGCAGTTCTTC. The chain carries TRBV5-1 and TRBJ2-1; the match to TRBD1 covers 7 bases. Germline trimming cut 0 bases from V and 4 bases from J; bases unmatched to any gene: 1. The CDR3 is 14 residues long. Germline V gene sequence: CDR1 SGHRS, CDR2 YFSETQ. Full variable domain (remainder filled in from reference TRBV5-1 and TRBJ2-1): KAGVTQTPRYLIKTRGQQVTLSCSPISGHRSVSWYQQTPGQGLQFLFEYFSETQRNKGNFPGRFSGRQFSNSRSEMNVSTLELGDSALYLCASSLGQGYNEQFFGPGTRLTVL.

The chain is built from TRBV14 and TRBJ1-1, with 9 bases that match TRBD1. V was clipped by 6 bases and J by 3 bases; unmatched bases: 2. The germline CDR1 and CDR2 sequences are SGHDN and FVKESK. The CDR3 extends over 13 amino acids. The CDR3 here is CASSWTGDTEAFF. CDR3 DNA sequence: TGTGCCAGCAGTTGGACAGGGGACACTGAAGCTTTCTTT.

The chain recombines TRBV11-2 with TRBJ1-2; 11 positions match TRBD1. This CDR3 spans 15 amino acids. After removal of 5 bases from V and 7 bases from J, the junction contained 9 bases not matched to a gene. The germline CDR1 and CDR2 sequences are SGHAT and FQNNGV. CDR3 loop: CASSPGTGGSAGYTF. DNA for the CDR3: TGTGCCAGCAGCCCCGGGACAGGGGGTTCAGCTGGCTACACCTTC.

This chain joins TRBV3-1 (or the pseudogene TRBV3-2) and TRBJ2-3; 8 positions match TRBD2. Per germline, CDR1 LGHDT and CDR2 YNNKEL (reference sequence). CDR3 length: 15 amino acids. V gave up 1 base and J gave up 5 bases; unmatched junction bases: 5. CDR3 DNA sequence: TGTGCCAGCAGCCAAGGCGGGGGGAGATTAGATACGCAGTATTTT. Translation gives CASSQGGGRLDTQYF.

A single count supports this clone. The chain has TRBV27 and TRBJ2-5, with D tentatively TRBD1 (6 bases). V shed 3 bases and J shed 5 bases, with 10 bases lying between them. The CDR3 spans 13 residues. The germline V gene has CDR1 MNHEY and CDR2 SMNVEV (reference sequence). CDR3 sequence reads: CASSFGGWETQYF. For the CDR3, the DNA is TGTGCCAGCAGTTTTGGGGGCTGGGAGACCCAGTACTTC.

The gene calls are TRBV28 and TRBJ1-2; the match to TRBD1 covers 8 bases. V trimming: 4 bases; J trimming: 4 bases; junction bases outside the gene matches: 5. CDR3 size: 14 residues. Germline CDR1 reads MDHEN; CDR2 reads SYDVKM. CDR3 region: CASSSSDRAYGYTF. The DNA of the CDR3 is TGTGCCAGCAGTTCATCGGACAGGGCCTATGGCTACACCTTC.